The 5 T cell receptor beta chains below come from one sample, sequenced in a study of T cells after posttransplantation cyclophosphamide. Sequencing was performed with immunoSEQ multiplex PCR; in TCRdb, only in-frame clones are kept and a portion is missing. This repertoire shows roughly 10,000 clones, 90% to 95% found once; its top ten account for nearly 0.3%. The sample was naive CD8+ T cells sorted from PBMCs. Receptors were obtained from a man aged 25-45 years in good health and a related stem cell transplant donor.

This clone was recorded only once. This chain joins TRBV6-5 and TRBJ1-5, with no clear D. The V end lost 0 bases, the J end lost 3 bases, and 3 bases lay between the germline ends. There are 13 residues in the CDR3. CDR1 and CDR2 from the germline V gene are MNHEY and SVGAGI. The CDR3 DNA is TGTGCCAGCAGTTACTCTAACAATCAGCCCCAGCATTTT. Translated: CASSYSNNQPQHF.

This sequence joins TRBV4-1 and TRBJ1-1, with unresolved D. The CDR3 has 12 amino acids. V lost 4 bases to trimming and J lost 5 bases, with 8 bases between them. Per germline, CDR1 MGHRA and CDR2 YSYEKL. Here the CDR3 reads CASSPSGTEAFF. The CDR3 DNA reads TGCGCCAGCAGCCCCTCGGGTACTGAAGCTTTCTTT.

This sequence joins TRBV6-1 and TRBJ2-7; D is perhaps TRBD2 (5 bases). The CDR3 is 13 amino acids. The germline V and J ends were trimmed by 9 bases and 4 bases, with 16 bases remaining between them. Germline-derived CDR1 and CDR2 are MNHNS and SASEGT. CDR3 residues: CASRHGVGYEQYF. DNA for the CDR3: TGTGCCAGTAGACACGGGGTTGGTTACGAGCAGTACTTC.

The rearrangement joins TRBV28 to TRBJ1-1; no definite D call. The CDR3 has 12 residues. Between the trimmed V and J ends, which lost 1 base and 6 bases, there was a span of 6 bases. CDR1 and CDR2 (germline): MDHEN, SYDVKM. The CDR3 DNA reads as TGTGCCAGCAGTTTATTCTTCTCTGAAGCTTTCTTT. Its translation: CASSLFFSEAFF.

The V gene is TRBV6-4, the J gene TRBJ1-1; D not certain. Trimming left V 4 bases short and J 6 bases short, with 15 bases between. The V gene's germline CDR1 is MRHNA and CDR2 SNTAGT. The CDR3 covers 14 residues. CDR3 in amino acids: CASSATLNDAEAFF. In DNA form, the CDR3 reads TGTGCCAGCAGTGCGACACTTAATGATGCTGAAGCTTTCTTT.